The rows below give T cell receptor beta chains drawn from one sample of a study of lymphopenia after photon versus proton radiotherapy. This table comes from immunoSEQ multiplex PCR, and its TCRdb copy is limited to in-frame clones, with some not included. The data hold some 7,000 clones, with approximately 80% observed a single time. The material was peripheral blood, obtained from a patient treated with photon-based radiotherapy. These receptor sequences come from a man aged 25-40 years with gastric cancer. Both conserved end residues are part of each CDR3. D genes are given only for firm matches. Size is omitted from some rows. Given values are once, few, many or a class for expanded clones.

TRBJ1-1 | TRBD1 | TRBV19 | once | TGTGCCAGTAGTACCCCACAGGGGTCGAACACTGAAGCTTTCTTT | CASSTPQGSNTEAFF
TRBJ2-3 | - | TRBV19 | - | TGTGCCAGTAGTATTTCCTCTAACACAGATACGCAGTATTTT | CASSISSNTDTQYF
TRBJ1-1 | - | TRBV29-1 | - | TGCAGCGTTGAAGCCTCTCGGAGGTTGAACACTGAAGCTTTCTTT | CSVEASRRLNTEAFF
TRBJ2-3 | - | TRBV7-9 | - | TGTGCCAGCAGCCCGGACAGTAGCACAGATACGCAGTATTTT | CASSPDSSTDTQYF
TRBJ2-1 | TRBD2 | TRBV11-3 | - | TGTGCCAGCAGCCCGTCGAGCGGGACCTACAATGAGCAGTTCTTC | CASSPSSGTYNEQFF
TRBJ1-2 | TRBD1 | TRBV9 | - | TGTGCCAGCAGCGTAGTGGGACAGGACCCTTACACCTTC | CASSVVGQDPYTF
TRBJ2-7 | - | TRBV6-1 | - | TGTGCCAGCAGTGAGAGGTGGGAGAGCTCCTACGAGCAGTACTTC | CASSERWESSYEQYF
TRBJ2-7 | - | TRBV6-5 | - | TGTGCCAGCAGTTACCGACTAGTTACTTCCGACGAGCAGTACTTC | CASSYRLVTSDEQYF
TRBJ2-6 | - | TRBV12-5 | - | TGTGCTAGTGGTTGGGGAGGGGCCAACGTCCTGACTTTC | CASGWGGANVLTF
TRBJ2-2 | TRBD2 | TRBV6-1 | - | TGTGCCAGCAGATTGACTAGCGGGGGGGCCGGGGAGCTGTTTTTT | CASRLTSGGAGELFF
TRBJ2-7 | - | TRBV5-4 | - | TGTGCCAGCAGCTTGGTAGATGGAGTCGGGCAGTACTTC | CASSLVDGVGQYF
TRBJ2-5 | - | TRBV11-1 | - | TGTGCCAGCAGCTTGGGCGTTCAAGAGACCCAGTACTTC | CASSLGVQETQYF
TRBJ1-2 | TRBD1 | TRBV28 | few | TGTGCCAGCAGTCGGACAGGGTCGGGAGGTGGCTACACCTTC | CASSRTGSGGGYTF
TRBJ1-1 | - | TRBV7-2 | - | TGTGCCAGCAGCTTAATGGCTCAAGGAGCTTTCTTT | CASSLMAQGAFF
TRBJ2-2 | - | TRBV11-3 | - | TGTGCCAGCAGCCGGGCCTCGAACACCGGGGAGCTGTTTTTT | CASSRASNTGELFF
TRBJ2-2 | TRBD2 | TRBV7-2 | few | TGTGCCAACGGACTAGCGGGAGTAAGCACCGGGGAGCTGTTTTTT | CANGLAGVSTGELFF
TRBJ2-3 | - | TRBV11-3 | once | TGTGCCAGCAGCTTAGGGGGGAGTAGCACAGATACGCAGTATTTT | CASSLGGSSTDTQYF
TRBJ2-7 | TRBD2 | TRBV10-3 | - | TGTGCCATCAAGCCGGGACTAGCGGGAGGCCACGAGCAGTACTTC | CAIKPGLAGGHEQYF
TRBJ2-7 | TRBD1 | TRBV5-7 | - | TGTGCCAGCAGCTCCGCCGGGACAGCCGTATACGAGCAGTACTTC | CASSSAGTAVYEQYF
TRBJ2-1 | TRBD2 | TRBV11-3 | - | TGTGCCAGCAGCTTCCCCCGGGAGGGTAGGTTGGATGAGCAGTTCTTC | CASSFPREGRLDEQFF
TRBJ1-3 | - | TRBV19 | - | TGTGCCAGTAGCCCGGTGTGGAGCTCTGGAAACACCATATATTTT | CASSPVWSSGNTIYF
TRBJ1-1 | - | TRBV18 | - | TGTGCCAGCTCACCACGGGGCAGGGATGCATTTCCTGAAGCTTTCTTT | CASSPRGRDAFPEAFF
TRBJ2-7 | - | TRBV13 | - | TGTGCCAGCAGCTCCCCTATAGAGCAGTACTTC | CASSSPIEQYF
TRBJ2-3 | - | TRBV10-1 | - | TGCGCCAGCAGACAAGATAGCACAGATACGCAGTATTTT | CASRQDSTDTQYF
TRBJ2-2 | TRBD1 | TRBV19 | - | TGTGCCAGTAGTATGAACAGGGGGCGGGGAACCGGGGAGCTGTTTTTT | CASSMNRGRGTGELFF
TRBJ2-7 | - | TRBV25-1 | - | TGTGCCAGCAGTGAATTCAAGGGTATCCACGAGCAGTACTTC | CASSEFKGIHEQYF
TRBJ2-1 | - | TRBV6-5 | once | TGTGCCAGCAGTTACTCGAGGCAGGGGGGTGATGAGCAGTTCTTC | CASSYSRQGGDEQFF
TRBJ2-2 | TRBD2 | TRBV6-6 | - | TGTGCCAGCAGTTATTCACTAGCGGGGGACACCGGGGAGCTGTTTTTT | CASSYSLAGDTGELFF
TRBJ2-5 | - | TRBV4-3 | - | TGCGCCAGCAGCCAAGGATCAGGGTTCGACGAGACCCAGTACTTC | CASSQGSGFDETQYF
TRBJ1-5 | - | TRBV19 | - | TGTGCCAGTTCAGTGGGTGCAAATCAGCCCCAGCATTTT | CASSVGANQPQHF
TRBJ2-1 | TRBD1 | TRBV18 | - | TGTGCCAGCTCACTTGGGACAGGTTCTAACAATGAGCAGTTCTTC | CASSLGTGSNNEQFF
TRBJ2-1 | TRBD1 | TRBV2 | few | TGTGCCAGCAGTGGACAGGGGGCGGGTGAGCAGTTCTTC | CASSGQGAGEQFF
TRBJ1-5 | - | TRBV19 | - | TGTGCCAGTAGTATAAGTTTAGGGTCGGGTAGCAATCAGCCCCAGCATTTT | CASSISLGSGSNQPQHF
TRBJ1-6 | - | TRBV4-3 | - | TGCGCCAGCAGCCAAGACGAATGGGCCAGAAGTAATTCACCCCTCCACTTT | CASSQDEWARSNSPLHF
TRBJ2-1 | TRBD2 | TRBV9 | once | TGTGCCAGCAGCGTAGCGCCGACTAGCGGACTCTACAATGAGCAGTTCTTC | CASSVAPTSGLYNEQFF
TRBJ2-5 | - | TRBV11-3 | - | TGTGCCAGCAGCTTAGAGGGCCTGGGGACCCAGTACTTC | CASSLEGLGTQYF
TRBJ2-7 | TRBD2 | TRBV7-2 | once | TGTGCCAGCAGCCTAGCGGGGTTTCCCTACGAGCAGTACTTC | CASSLAGFPYEQYF
TRBJ1-3 | - | TRBV14 | - | TGTGCCAGCAGCCCCGCCGGAAACACCATATATTTT | CASSPAGNTIYF
TRBJ2-1 | - | TRBV5-1 | - | TGCGCCAGCAGCTTGGTCAGTGTAGGTGAGCAGTTCTTC | CASSLVSVGEQFF
TRBJ2-3 | - | TRBV6-5 | once | TGTGCCAGCAGTTCGCCGACGGTGGCAGATACGCAGTATTTT | CASSSPTVADTQYF